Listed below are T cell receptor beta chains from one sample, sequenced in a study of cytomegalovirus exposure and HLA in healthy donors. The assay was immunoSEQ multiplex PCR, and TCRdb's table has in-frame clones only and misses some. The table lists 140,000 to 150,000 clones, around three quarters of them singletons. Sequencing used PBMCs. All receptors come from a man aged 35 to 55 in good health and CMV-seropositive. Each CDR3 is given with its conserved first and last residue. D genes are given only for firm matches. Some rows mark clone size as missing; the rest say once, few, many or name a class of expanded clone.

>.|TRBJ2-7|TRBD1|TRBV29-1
CSVEDRQGTYEQYF
TGCAGCGTTGAAGATAGACAGGGGACCTACGAGCAGTACTTC
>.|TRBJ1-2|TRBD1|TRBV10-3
CATWTGEIYGYTF
TGTGCCACCTGGACAGGGGAGATCTATGGCTACACCTTC
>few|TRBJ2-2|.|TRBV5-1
CASSGYRGGLNTGELFF
TGCGCCAGCAGCGGCTACAGGGGAGGTTTGAACACCGGGGAGCTGTTTTTT
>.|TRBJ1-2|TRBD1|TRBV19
CASRRTGAPNYGYTF
TGTGCCAGTAGGCGTACAGGGGCCCCAAACTATGGCTACACCTTC
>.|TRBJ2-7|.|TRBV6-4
CASRSPSGSPYEQYF
TGTGCCAGCAGGTCCCCATCCGGGAGTCCCTACGAGCAGTACTTC
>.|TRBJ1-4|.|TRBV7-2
CASSTRSTATNEKLFF
TGTGCCAGCAGCACCCGCTCGACAGCGACTAATGAAAAACTGTTTTTT
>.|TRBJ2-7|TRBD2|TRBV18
CASSAISGTPYEQYF
TGTGCCAGCTCAGCAATAAGCGGGACGCCCTACGAGCAGTACTTC
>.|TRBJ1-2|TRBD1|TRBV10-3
CAISEALNRGDGYTF
TGTGCCATCAGTGAGGCACTGAACAGGGGTGATGGCTACACCTTC
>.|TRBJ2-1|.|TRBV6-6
CASKQSSYNEQFF
TGTGCCAGCAAACAAAGCTCCTACAATGAGCAGTTCTTC
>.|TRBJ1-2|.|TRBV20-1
CSARSSLRYTF
TGCAGTGCTAGGTCCTCCCTTCGCTACACCTTC
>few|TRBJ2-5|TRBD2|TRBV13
CASSLRTSGRGGETQYF
TGTGCCAGCAGCTTAAGGACTAGCGGGAGAGGGGGAGAGACCCAGTACTTC
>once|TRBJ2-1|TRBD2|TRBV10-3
CAISPSGVAGLGMGEQFF
TGTGCCATCAGTCCTTCTGGAGTAGCGGGGTTGGGGATGGGTGAGCAGTTCTTC
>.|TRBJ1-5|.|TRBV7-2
CASSSNTGNNQPQHF
TGTGCCAGCAGCTCCAACACGGGAAATAATCAGCCCCAGCATTTT
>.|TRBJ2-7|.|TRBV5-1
CASSPLGAREQYF
TGCGCCAGCAGCCCCCTAGGGGCCAGGGAGCAGTACTTC
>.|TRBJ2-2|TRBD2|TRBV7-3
CASSSPSGPNTGELFF
TGTGCCAGCAGCTCCCCTAGCGGGCCGAACACCGGGGAGCTGTTTTTT